This is a list of T cell receptor beta chains from one sample in a study of blood T cell repertoires in COVID-19. The assay was immunoSEQ multiplex PCR, and TCRdb's table has in-frame clones only and misses some. The sample carries hundreds of thousands of clones, about 87% recorded once. The sample taken for sequencing was peripheral blood. The receptors were sampled from a middle-aged woman who had recovered from COVID-19. Each CDR3 is given with its conserved first and last residue. The D gene is left open where the match is weak. Size values are once, few and many counts, or a class for expanded clones, and some rows have none.

d_call: NA
j_call: TRBJ2-7
clone_size: NA
v_call: TRBV14
cdr3_aa: CASSQAGALRLQYF
cdr3_nt: TGTGCCAGCAGCCAAGCAGGGGCCCTACGTTTGCAGTACTTC

d_call: NA
j_call: TRBJ1-5
clone_size: few
v_call: TRBV19
cdr3_aa: CASSTQGWNQPQHF
cdr3_nt: TGTGCCAGTAGTACACAGGGATGGAATCAGCCCCAGCATTTT

d_call: TRBD1
j_call: TRBJ2-2
clone_size: NA
v_call: TRBV5-1
cdr3_aa: CASSLGQGIMGGELFF
cdr3_nt: TGCGCCAGCAGCTTGGGACAGGGAATAATGGGCGGGGAGCTGTTTTTT

d_call: TRBD1
j_call: TRBJ1-2
clone_size: NA
v_call: TRBV2
cdr3_aa: CASSVNRGHGYTF
cdr3_nt: TGTGCCAGCAGTGTAAACAGGGGGCATGGCTACACCTTC

d_call: NA
j_call: TRBJ1-3
clone_size: NA
v_call: TRBV20-1
cdr3_aa: CSASYQGNTIYF
cdr3_nt: TGCAGTGCTAGTTATCAGGGAAACACCATATATTTT

d_call: NA
j_call: TRBJ2-7
clone_size: once
v_call: TRBV25-1
cdr3_aa: CASSDTGTLVHEQYF
cdr3_nt: TGTGCCAGCAGTGATACCGGGACACTTGTCCACGAGCAGTACTTC

d_call: TRBD2
j_call: TRBJ2-1
clone_size: NA
v_call: TRBV20-1
cdr3_aa: CSASRTSGGAYNEQFF
cdr3_nt: TGCAGTGCTAGTCGGACTAGCGGTGGCGCCTACAATGAGCAGTTCTTC

d_call: TRBD1
j_call: TRBJ1-3
clone_size: NA
v_call: TRBV5-1
cdr3_aa: CASSPTGASSGNTIYF
cdr3_nt: TGCGCCAGCAGCCCGACAGGGGCCAGCTCTGGAAACACCATATATTTT

d_call: TRBD1
j_call: TRBJ1-2
clone_size: NA
v_call: TRBV30
cdr3_aa: CAWRPTGGSGYTF
cdr3_nt: TGTGCCTGGAGGCCGACAGGGGGGTCAGGCTACACCTTC

d_call: NA
j_call: TRBJ1-2
clone_size: NA
v_call: TRBV6-5
cdr3_aa: CASRGPQGAGYTF
cdr3_nt: TGTGCCAGCAGGGGCCCACAGGGCGCCGGCTACACCTTC

d_call: NA
j_call: TRBJ2-2
clone_size: NA
v_call: TRBV7-9
cdr3_aa: CASPWAGAYTGELFF
cdr3_nt: TGTGCCAGCCCCTGGGCGGGTGCCTACACCGGGGAGCTGTTTTTT

d_call: NA
j_call: TRBJ2-2
clone_size: NA
v_call: TRBV2
cdr3_aa: CASSPDTGELFF
cdr3_nt: TGTGCCAGCAGTCCTGACACCGGGGAGCTGTTTTTT

d_call: NA
j_call: TRBJ1-6
clone_size: NA
v_call: TRBV19
cdr3_aa: CASSITPPRDSPLHF
cdr3_nt: TGTGCCAGTAGTATAACCCCTCCCCGGGATTCACCCCTCCACTTT

d_call: NA
j_call: TRBJ1-1
clone_size: NA
v_call: TRBV13
cdr3_aa: CASSPLQMNTEAFF
cdr3_nt: TGTGCCAGCAGTCCACTCCAAATGAACACTGAAGCTTTCTTT

d_call: NA
j_call: TRBJ2-1
clone_size: NA
v_call: TRBV5-5
cdr3_aa: CASSLAPTGLGEQFF
cdr3_nt: TGTGCCAGCAGCTTGGCCCCAACAGGGCTAGGCGAGCAGTTCTTC

d_call: NA
j_call: TRBJ1-5
clone_size: once
v_call: TRBV2
cdr3_aa: CASSDPGGRQPQHF
cdr3_nt: TGTGCCAGCAGTGATCCAGGTGGGAGGCAGCCCCAGCATTTT

d_call: NA
j_call: TRBJ2-3
clone_size: NA
v_call: TRBV3-1/TRBV3-2
cdr3_aa: CASTWGSSTNTQYF
cdr3_nt: TGTGCCAGCACCTGGGGCTCCAGCACAAATACGCAGTATTTT

d_call: TRBD1
j_call: TRBJ1-4
clone_size: NA
v_call: TRBV30
cdr3_aa: CAWSHTGGTNEKLFF
cdr3_nt: TGTGCCTGGAGTCACACAGGGGGGACTAATGAAAAACTGTTTTTT

d_call: NA
j_call: TRBJ1-4
clone_size: few
v_call: TRBV5-1
cdr3_aa: CASSLQGFNEKLFF
cdr3_nt: TGCGCCAGCAGCTTGCAGGGGTTTAATGAAAAACTGTTTTTT

d_call: NA
j_call: TRBJ1-1
clone_size: NA
v_call: TRBV11-2
cdr3_aa: CASSSRLGGVFEAFF
cdr3_nt: TGTGCCAGCAGCTCCCGCTTGGGAGGCGTGTTTGAAGCTTTCTTT

d_call: NA
j_call: TRBJ1-4
clone_size: NA
v_call: TRBV27
cdr3_aa: CASRDTPAGNGKLFF
cdr3_nt: TGTGCCAGCAGGGACACCCCTGCGGGGAACGGAAAACTGTTTTTT

d_call: NA
j_call: TRBJ2-1
clone_size: NA
v_call: TRBV6-5
cdr3_aa: CASSYWDTSEQFF
cdr3_nt: TGTGCCAGCAGTTACTGGGACACGAGTGAGCAGTTCTTC

d_call: NA
j_call: TRBJ1-2
clone_size: once
v_call: TRBV13
cdr3_aa: CASSLGRARDGYTF
cdr3_nt: TGTGCCAGCAGCTTAGGGCGGGCGAGGGATGGCTACACCTTC

d_call: TRBD2
j_call: TRBJ2-3
clone_size: NA
v_call: TRBV10-2
cdr3_aa: CASSGLAGDTQYF
cdr3_nt: TGCGCCAGCAGTGGGCTAGCGGGGGATACGCAGTATTTT

d_call: NA
j_call: TRBJ2-5
clone_size: once
v_call: TRBV6-5
cdr3_aa: CASSFSQETQYF
cdr3_nt: TGTGCCAGCAGTTTTAGTCAAGAGACCCAGTACTTC